This TCR beta chain was captured by sequencing in a study of blood T cell repertoires in COVID-19 (dated by TCRdb to about 2020). Regarding the complete study: Collaborator samples came from the United States, Italy and Spain and covered acute and convalescent phases of COVID-19. The material from the prospective study consisted of cDNA or gDNA derived from T cells, B-cell-depleted T cells, or PBMCs. The dataset comprised deeply sampled blood TCRbeta repertoires from subjects exposed to, actively infected with, or recovered from COVID-19. A freely available public database, intended as a resource for researchers studying the immune response to SARS-CoV-2, is where the repertoires were released. The samples were drawn from two sources: the first 160 participants of the ongoing ImmuneRACE study, and 1,200 or so subjects contributed by 6 global collaborators. Sample metadata almost always included a de-identified subject ID, COVID-19 status, age in years and sex. Where HLA class I and class II types were available, the types were taken from metadata supplied by the sample provider, not from assay-based typing.

Enrolling through a virtual design, the prospective study's participants ranged in age from roughly 18 to 90 years and lived across 24 United States geographic areas. In the prospective study, participants were assigned to cohorts based on the clinical history participants reported in a screening survey and a study questionnaire. For ImmuneRACE Cohort 3, a participant was defined as recovered based on two consecutive negative NP/OP PCR tests, clearance by a healthcare professional, or resolution of symptoms. In the prospective study, mobile phlebotomists collected whole blood, serum and a nasopharyngeal or oropharyngeal swab from each participant. Prospective study participants could optionally give additional blood draws and questionnaires over a roughly 2-month period. Before DNA extraction, prospective study blood samples were shipped either frozen or at room temperature. Notes on this clone: Its antigen target is currently unknown. No much larger clonotype is one base removed from it; base qualities were not supplied. At the DNA level, this CDR3 is encoded by other sequences in the same sample as well.

The immunoSEQ Assay, a bias-controlled multiplex PCR, was used to amplify TCRbeta CDR3 regions from genomic DNA. The authors' pipeline ran thus. Nucleated cell counts per sample were estimated from amplification of reference gene primers within the assay. Sequence reads were collapsed and filtered to measure the absolute abundance of every unique TCRbeta CDR3 rearrangement. For each sample, productive Simpson clonality was calculated as the square root of Simpson's diversity index over productive rearrangements. What TCRdb holds here is the immuneACCESS table cut down to in-frame rearrangements. Part of the clones is not present; checked against another copy, under half of the missing clones reflect an unresolved V gene, and the others are unexplained. The V and J calls and clone size were taken over from that table, and D and trimming were inferred from the DNA. This sample is represented by about 130,000 clones; about nine tenths of them were singletons. The top ten clones comprise about 4.4% of the sample.

General findings and caveats noted by the study authors: Clinical and demographic metadata were provided uncurated, with the amount varying by source and participant.

The sequence was obtained from a man aged 50 to 60 who had recovered from COVID-19. Sample: PBMCs or T cells enriched from blood (not recorded which).

The nucleotides are TGTGCCAGCAGCACCCGACAGGGGCAAGAGACCCAGTACTTC. Its product reads: CASSTRQGQETQYF. This chain joins TRBV28 to TRBJ2-5, with 8 junctional bases fitting TRBD1. Its CDR3 holds 14 amino acids, cysteine through phenylalanine. The CDR3 DNA has 42 bases and is translated from base 1. For this chain, trimming is 6 bases at the V end and 2 bases at the J end, and the number of junction bases without a gene match is 5. CDR1 and CDR2 (MDHEN, SYDVKM) derive from the germline V gene.